Below are 30 T cell receptor beta chains sequenced from a single sample in a study of shared clonotypes between healthy human individuals. This table comes from immunoSEQ multiplex PCR, and its TCRdb copy is limited to in-frame clones, with some not included. The top ten hold around 0.4% of the sample, which has millions of clones, over 90% seen once. Sequenced input: naive CD4+ T cells from PBMCs. Stated subset: CD45RA+ positively selected. These receptors came from a young man in good health. Some clones in this sample may be carry-over from other donors' samples.

J is TRBJ2-2 and V is TRBV5-1; the D gene is possibly TRBD1 (6 bases). The ends were cut back, 4 bases at V and 5 bases at J, with 12 bases in the middle. The germline gives CDR1 SGHRS, CDR2 YFSETQ. The CDR3 is 14 residues long. CDR3 DNA sequence: TGCGCCAGCAGCGGGGGCTGGAAGACCGGGGAGCTGTTTTTT. Its protein is CASSGGWKTGELFF.

The CDR3 sequence: CASSQAGGSGNTIYF. In DNA form, the CDR3 reads TGTGCCAGCAGCCAAGCGGGGGGCTCTGGAAACACCATATATTTT. This sequence joins TRBV4-2 and TRBJ1-3; tentative D call: TRBD1 (5 bases). The germline CDR1 and CDR2 sequences are LGHNA and YNFKEQ. The CDR3 is made up of 15 amino acids. Trimming left V 1 base short and J 0 bases short, with 7 bases between.

This clone was observed a few times. The chain is built from TRBV14 and TRBJ1-1, with D unclear. The CDR3 extends over 14 amino acids. Germline V CDR1 and CDR2: SGHDN, FVKESK. Trimming left V 1 base short and J 7 bases short, with 13 bases between. The CDR3 region has the DNA TGTGCCAGCAGCCAAGGTCGGCAGAGAATTGAAGCTTTCTTT. It codes for CASSQGRQRIEAFF.

As for this clone: Other nucleotide sequences in the sample specify the same CDR3. This chain links TRBV18 with TRBJ2-1; 13 nucleotides agree with TRBD2. Germline V gives CDR1 KGHSH, CDR2 LQKENI. This CDR3 is 16 amino acids long. V trimming: 3 bases; J trimming: 2 bases; junction bases outside the gene matches: 1. CDR3 sequence (DNA): TGTGCCAGCTCACCGGGGACTAGCGGGGCCTACAATGAGCAGTTCTTC. Residues: CASSPGTSGAYNEQFF.

The chain recombines TRBV2 with TRBJ1-1, with 7 bases lining up with TRBD1. V lost 7 bases and J lost 3; bases outside the gene matches: 5. This CDR3 comprises 13 residues. CDR1 and CDR2 from the germline V gene are SNHLY and FYNNEI. The CDR3 DNA is TGTGCCAGCAACCGACAGGGTGACACTGAAGCTTTCTTT. Its protein is CASNRQGDTEAFF. Using reference TRBV2 and TRBJ1-1 for the parts outside the CDR3, the full variable domain is EPEVTQTPSHQVTQMGQEVILRCVPISNHLYFYWYRQILGQKVEFLVSFYNNEISEKSEIFDDQFSVERPDGSNFTLKIRSTKLEDSAMYFCASNRQGDTEAFFGQGTRLTVV.

J is TRBJ2-1 and V is TRBV30, with 11 bases identical to TRBD1. The ends lost 3 bases at V and 0 bases at J; junction bases unmatched: 7. CDR1 is GTSNPN and CDR2 is SVGIG in the germline V gene (reference sequence). This CDR3 region has 17 residues. The CDR3 is CAWRKPGQGASYNEQFF. The CDR3 DNA reads as TGTGCCTGGAGGAAACCTGGACAGGGGGCCTCCTACAATGAGCAGTTCTTC.

Remarks on this clone: Other nucleotide sequences in the sample specify the same CDR3. The rearrangement joins TRBV5-4 to TRBJ1-2; D might be TRBD1 (5 bases). V was shortened by 0 bases and J by 4 bases, with 7 bases between the two germline ends. The CDR3 is 13 residues long. The germline V gene encodes CDR1 SGHNT and CDR2 YYREEE (reference sequence). The CDR3 is CASSLGQIYGYTF. CDR3 sequence (DNA): TGTGCCAGCAGCTTGGGACAGATCTATGGCTACACCTTC.

The V gene is TRBV14, the J gene TRBJ1-4; a weak D match, TRBD1 (5 bases). Germline V lookup: CDR1 SGHDN, CDR2 FVKESK. V shed 1 base and J shed 8 bases, with 14 bases lying between them. The CDR3 runs to 15 residues. CDR3 nucleotide sequence: TGTGCCAGCAGCCAAGTTCTGGGGCCGGGGGAAAAACTGTTTTTT. It is translated as CASSQVLGPGEKLFF.

The genes are TRBV2 and TRBJ2-5, with D possibly being TRBD1 (5 bases). From germline, CDR1 is SNHLY and CDR2 FYNNEI. The CDR3 loop spans 13 amino acids. Trimming stripped 6 bases from V and 5 bases from J, with 13 bases between. The DNA of the CDR3 is TGTGCCAGCAGAGGGGATCACAGGGAGACCCAGTACTTC. It yields the protein CASRGDHRETQYF.

The rearrangement joins TRBV9 to TRBJ1-1; TRBD1 is a possible D gene (5 bases). V was clipped by 0 bases and J by 4 bases, with 10 bases between them. This CDR3 comprises 14 residues. Germline V gene sequence: CDR1 SGDLS, CDR2 YYNGEE. The CDR3 nucleotides read TGTGCCAGCAGCGTAGAAGGGACCCCCACTGAAGCTTTCTTT. Its protein is CASSVEGTPTEAFF.

The rearrangement uses TRBV5-1 and TRBJ2-2; 9 bases agree with TRBD1. The CDR3 contains 16 residues. The V and J ends lost 4 bases and 4 bases, in that order; junction bases with no gene match: 8. CDR1 is SGHRS and CDR2 is YFSETQ in the germline V gene. CDR3 nucleotide sequence: TGCGCCAGCAGCCTGTCCCCGACAGGGGGCACCGGGGAGCTGTTTTTT. This translates into CASSLSPTGGTGELFF.

The rearrangement joins TRBV9 to TRBJ1-2, with 8 nucleotides matching TRBD1. This CDR3 contains 14 residues. Germline V gene sequence: CDR1 SGDLS, CDR2 YYNGEE. Trimming at V came to 0 bases and at J to 8 bases, leaving 6 bases not matched to a gene. In DNA, the CDR3 is TGTGCCAGCAGCGTAGGACAGGGGACAAGCGGCTACACCTTC. Residues: CASSVGQGTSGYTF.

The gene calls are TRBV9 and TRBJ2-7, with D tentatively TRBD1 (5 bases). The CDR3 contains 13 residues. Per germline, CDR1 SGDLS and CDR2 YYNGEE. V dropped 3 bases and J dropped 7 bases, with 14 bases sitting between them. This CDR3 is CASSATGIGEQYF. The CDR3 DNA reads as TGTGCCAGCAGCGCCACAGGAATAGGGGAGCAGTACTTC.

The chain has TRBV7-2 and TRBJ2-7; 8 bases are shared with TRBD1. V was pared by 1 base and J by 6 bases, with 11 bases of the junction left unmatched. Germline CDR1 reads SGHTA; CDR2 reads FQGNSA. The CDR3 runs 16 residues. CDR3 nucleotide sequence: TGTGCCAGCAGCTTAGGGGTGAGCGGACAGGGCATCGAGCAGTACTTC. It specifies CASSLGVSGQGIEQYF.

The J gene is TRBJ2-1, the V gene TRBV7-9, with D hard to call. Germline V gene sequence: CDR1 SEHNR, CDR2 FQNEAQ (reference sequence). The CDR3 is 15 residues long. V was clipped by 5 bases and J by 3 bases, with 14 bases between them. The CDR3 reads CASSRTPPGYNEQFF. The CDR3 nucleotides are TGTGCCAGCAGCCGCACACCGCCGGGCTACAATGAGCAGTTCTTC. The full variable domain, its missing parts supplied by reference TRBV7-9 and TRBJ2-1, is DTGVSQNPRHKITKRGQNVTFRCDPISEHNRLYWYRQTLGQGPEFLTYFQNEAQLEKSRLLSDRFSAERPKGSFSTLEIQRTEQGDSAMYLCASSRTPPGYNEQFFGPGTRLTVL.

There are a few counts of this clone. CDR3 in amino acids: CASSQGQGIPGELFF. The CDR3 region has the DNA TGCGCCAGCAGCCAAGGACAGGGGATTCCCGGGGAGCTGTTTTTT. The J gene is TRBJ2-2, the V gene TRBV4-1; TRBD1 aligns across 8 bases. CDR1 is MGHRA, CDR2 YSYEKL, per germline. Trimming cost V 1 base and J 6 bases; bases outside gene matches: 4. CDR3 length: 15 amino acids.

The chain carries TRBV10-1 and TRBJ2-7, with a possible D match to TRBD1 (6 bases). Per germline, CDR1 WNHNN and CDR2 SYGVQD (reference sequence). Between the trimmed V and J ends, which lost 0 bases and 3 bases, there was a span of 15 bases. This CDR3 has 16 amino acids. CDR3 sequence reads: CASSESSAGAFYEQYF. The CDR3 DNA is TGCGCCAGCAGTGAGTCCTCGGCAGGGGCCTTCTACGAGCAGTACTTC.

The rearrangement links TRBV7-9 to TRBJ2-3; TRBD2 is a possible D gene (5 bases). Trimming shortened V by 3 bases and J by 2 bases, and 12 bases separated the two germline ends. The length of the CDR3 is 15 residues. The germline CDR1 and CDR2 sequences are SEHNR and FQNEAQ (reference sequence). The CDR3 DNA follows: TGTGCCAGCAGCTTTGGTCTAGCTTACACAGATACGCAGTATTTT. This encodes CASSFGLAYTDTQYF.

J is TRBJ2-3 and V is TRBV6-5, with 11 bases that match TRBD1. The CDR3 is 15 residues long. V dropped 6 bases and J dropped 3; count of bases not matched to a gene: 5. Germline CDR1 and CDR2: MNHEY and SVGAGI. Here the CDR3 DNA reads TGTGCCAGCAGATCGGACAGGGGGCAGACAGATACGCAGTATTTT. This encodes CASRSDRGQTDTQYF.

This chain links TRBV10-3 with TRBJ1-1, with TRBD1 as a possible D gene (5 bases). This CDR3 is built from 11 residues. CDR1 ENHRY and CDR2 SYGVKD come from the germline V gene. Trimming left V 10 bases short and J 9 bases short, with 15 bases between. CDR3 DNA: TGTGCCAGCGGAAGGGGCGATAAAGCTTTCTTT. This sequence encodes CASGRGDKAFF.

This clone was seen more than once but under ten times. V gene TRBV5-1 combines with J gene TRBJ1-1; 7 bases are shared with TRBD1. In germline, CDR1 is SGHRS, CDR2 YFSETQ. The ends lost 4 bases at V and 0 bases at J; junction bases unmatched: 6. The CDR3 runs 15 residues. CDR3 sequence: CASSAQTGLNTEAFF. The CDR3, as DNA: TGCGCCAGCAGCGCCCAGACAGGGCTGAACACTGAAGCTTTCTTT.

The chain carries TRBV6-6 and TRBJ2-7; 10 positions agree with TRBD2. V shed 6 bases and J 2 bases; nucleotides not matched to a gene: 10. The CDR3 runs 16 residues. CDR1 is MNHNY, CDR2 SVGAGI, per germline (reference sequence). The CDR3 protein is CASSRLPSGRAYEQYF. The CDR3 nucleotides are TGTGCCAGCAGCCGCCTACCTAGCGGGAGAGCCTACGAGCAGTACTTC.

About this clone itself: The sample holds other DNA sequences that translate to the same CDR3. V gene TRBV5-1 combines with J gene TRBJ2-1, with 8 bases identical to TRBD1. The CDR3 covers 14 residues. Germline V gives CDR1 SGHRS, CDR2 YFSETQ. The ends lost 4 bases at V and 8 bases at J; junction bases unmatched: 8. The CDR3 sequence: CASSLGQGGDEQFF. In DNA, the CDR3 is TGCGCCAGCAGCCTCGGACAGGGTGGCGATGAGCAGTTCTTC.

V is TRBV25-1 and J is TRBJ2-5, with D perhaps given as TRBD1 or TRBD2 (5 bases each). The germline gives CDR1 MGHDK, CDR2 SYGVNS. V lost 5 bases, J lost 7 bases, and 8 bases lay in between. The CDR3 runs to 11 residues. DNA for the CDR3: TGTGCCAGCAGTTTTGGGGGGACCCAGTACTTC. The encoded protein is CASSFGGTQYF.

J is TRBJ2-4 and V is TRBV2; D is uncertain. The germline V gene has CDR1 SNHLY and CDR2 FYNNEI. CDR3 size: 16 residues. V gave up 6 bases and J gave up 9 bases, with 24 bases separating them. Here the CDR3 DNA reads TGTGCCAGCAGAATCGCTGAATCTTTGCCAAACGGCATTCAGTACTTC. Residues: CASRIAESLPNGIQYF.

The chain combines TRBV2 with TRBJ1-2; D not resolved. Deletions cut 5 bases from V and 2 bases from J, with 12 bases between. CDR3 length equals 14 residues. Per the germline V gene, CDR1 is SNHLY and CDR2 is FYNNEI. Here the CDR3 reads CASSLAGRNYGYTF. The CDR3 DNA sequence: TGTGCCAGCAGTTTAGCAGGACGAAACTATGGCTACACCTTC.

The chain joins TRBV11-2 to TRBJ1-4, with a tentative D call TRBD1 (5 bases). Germline V gene sequence: CDR1 SGHAT, CDR2 FQNNGV. Trimming pared 1 base from V and 0 bases from J, leaving 9 bases between. The CDR3 is made up of 16 amino acids. The CDR3 DNA is TGTGCCAGCAGCTTAGCCAGGGCCGCAACTAATGAAAAACTGTTTTTT. This encodes CASSLARAATNEKLFF.

V is TRBV11-2 and J is TRBJ2-5; D is uncertain. Germline CDR1 and CDR2: SGHAT and FQNNGV. Trimming stripped 2 bases from V and 1 base from J, with 14 bases between. This CDR3 comprises 16 residues. The DNA for the CDR3 is TGTGCCAGCAGCTTAAGTCCGGCAGCCACCCAAGAGACCCAGTACTTC. This gives the protein CASSLSPAATQETQYF.

The genes are TRBV5-1 and TRBJ2-2; D unresolved. V lost 0 bases and J lost 5, with 17 bases in between. The CDR3 has 17 amino acids. Germline V CDR1 and CDR2: SGHRS, YFSETQ. The CDR3 DNA follows: TGCGCCAGCAGCTTGGTATTAAGGGCGGAAATGACCGGGGAGCTGTTTTTT. Encoded protein: CASSLVLRAEMTGELFF.

The V and J genes are TRBV6-1 and TRBJ2-2; 9 bases are shared with TRBD2. Trimming removed 5 bases from V and 0 bases from J; junction bases left unmatched: 1. From germline, CDR1 is MNHNS and CDR2 SASEGT. The CDR3 has 15 residues. CDR3 in amino acids: CASSRGRANTGELFF. DNA of the CDR3: TGTGCCAGCAGTCGCGGGAGGGCGAACACCGGGGAGCTGTTTTTT.